Given below is one TCR beta chain in context. Its specificity is unknown. PCR amplification relied on 60 Vbeta primers (plus 13 Jbeta primers). The protocol was immunoSEQ multiplex PCR, while the TCRdb copy is restricted to in-frame clones and leaves out a portion. The sample records 130,000 to 150,000 clones, approximately 80% being singletons. Participants comprised healthy donors of bone marrow. The record originates from a study of cytomegalovirus exposure and HLA in healthy donors. Findings and caveats of the study: In a later analysis, V- and J-gene trimming of beta chains associated with a DCLRE1C missense variant, replicated independently.

This CDR3 comprises 14 residues. In germline, CDR1 is MNHNS, CDR2 SASEGT. V lost 6 bases and J 7 bases, leaving 18 bases between the germline ends. The sequence was collected from a young woman in good health and CMV-seropositive. The V and J genes are TRBV6-1 and TRBJ1-2; D perhaps matches TRBD1 (6 bases). The sequencing input was PBMCs. CDR3 region: CASSPRGGLAGYTF. DNA for the CDR3: TGTGCCAGCAGCCCGCGGGGGGGGCTAGCTGGCTACACCTTC.